The present T cell receptor beta chain was sequenced within a study of OX40 agonist ivuxolimab in advanced cancers. Findings of the study overall: On average, a greater number of expanded clones characterised CD8+ T cells relative to CD4+. Doses of 0.1 to 3.0 mg/kg were accompanied by clonal expansion of CD4+ and CD8+ blood T cells by week 6.

Sequenced by immunoSEQ multiplex PCR; TCRdb stores in-frame clones only, minus some. The sample shows approximately 66,000 clones, 86% of them seen only once. On this clone: Antigen: not known.

V was pared by 0 bases and J by 2 bases, with 8 bases between. The CDR3 spans 14 residues. Per germline, CDR1 MNHEY and CDR2 SVGAGI. Patients with autoimmune history or systemic immunosuppression were excluded. The sequenced sample was CD4+ or CD8+ T cells sorted from blood, obtained in a trial of the OX40 agonist ivuxolimab. The sequence was collected from an adult with an advanced solid tumor such as melanoma, head and neck, liver or kidney cancer. The J gene is TRBJ2-7, the V gene TRBV6-5, with D uncertain. As DNA, the CDR3 is TGTGCCAGCAGTTACTCACGGGTTACCTACGAGCAGTACTTC. It translates to CASSYSRVTYEQYF.